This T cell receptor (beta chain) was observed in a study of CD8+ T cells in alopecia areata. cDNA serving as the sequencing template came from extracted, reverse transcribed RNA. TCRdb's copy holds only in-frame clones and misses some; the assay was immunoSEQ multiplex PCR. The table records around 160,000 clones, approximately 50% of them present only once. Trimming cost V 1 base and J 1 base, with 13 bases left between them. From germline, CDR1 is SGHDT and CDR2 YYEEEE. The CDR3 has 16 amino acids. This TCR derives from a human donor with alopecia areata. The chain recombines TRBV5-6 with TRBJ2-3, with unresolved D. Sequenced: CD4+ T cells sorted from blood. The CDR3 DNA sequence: TGTGCCAGCAGCTTGATAAGGGTTATTGGCACAGATACGCAGTATTTT. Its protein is CASSLIRVIGTDTQYF.